A single sample is the source of the 10 T cell receptor beta chains below, sequenced in a study of cytomegalovirus exposure and HLA in healthy donors. The PCR used 60 Vbeta and 13 Jbeta primers. Here immunoSEQ multiplex PCR was the method, and the copy in TCRdb shows in-frame clones only, minus some. The profile shows approximately 140,000 clones, about four fifths of them singletons. Sequencing used PBMCs. The origin of the receptors is a male donor in good health and CMV-seronegative.

V is TRBV5-1 and J is TRBJ2-7, with D perhaps matching TRBD1 (6 bases). Germline assignment: CDR1 SGHRS and CDR2 YFSETQ. Trimming shortened V by 0 bases and J by 4 bases, and 8 bases separated the two germline ends. The CDR3 sequence is 13 residues long. CDR3 residues: CASSLATGYEQYF. The CDR3, as DNA: TGCGCCAGCAGCTTGGCCACAGGGTACGAGCAGTACTTC.

This rearrangement joins TRBV5-1 to TRBJ1-6; 7 bases are shared with TRBD1. Germline loops: CDR1 SGHRS, CDR2 YFSETQ. The CDR3 covers 14 residues. V was clipped by 8 bases and J by 5 bases; unmatched bases: 7. CDR3 in amino acids: CASAPGQNNSPLHF. CDR3 coding DNA: TGCGCCAGTGCTCCGGGACAGAATAATTCACCCCTCCACTTT.

This rearrangement joins TRBV2 to TRBJ1-3; TRBD1 might be the D (5 bases). V was cut by 11 bases and J by 0 bases, with 14 bases left in between. Germline V gene lookup returns CDR1 SNHLY and CDR2 FYNNEI. The CDR3 extends over 14 amino acids. The CDR3 protein is CAGGGMISGNTIYF. The CDR3 DNA follows: TGTGCCGGGGGGGGGATGATCTCTGGAAACACCATATATTTT.

This clone appeared a single time. The rearrangement links TRBV9 to TRBJ1-2; no firm D call. Deletions cut 2 bases from V and 3 bases from J, with 8 bases between. This CDR3 region has 13 residues. Germline loops: CDR1 SGDLS, CDR2 YYNGEE. CDR3 residues: CASSVAGYYGYTF. DNA for the CDR3: TGTGCCAGCAGCGTTGCGGGGTACTATGGCTACACCTTC.

V gene TRBV14 combines with J gene TRBJ2-1, with 16 bases lining up with TRBD2. Germline CDR1 SGHDN, CDR2 FVKESK. Germline trimming cut 4 bases from V and 14 bases from J; bases unmatched to any gene: 5. This CDR3 region has 14 residues. CDR3 amino acids: CASSPGTSGRAEFF. For the CDR3, the DNA is TGTGCCAGCAGCCCCGGGACTAGCGGGAGGGCAGAGTTCTTC.

This rearrangement joins TRBV7-6 to TRBJ2-2; D possibly corresponds to TRBD2 (5 bases). The germline V gene encodes CDR1 SGHVS and CDR2 FNYEAQ. The V end lost 5 bases, the J end lost 4 bases, and 14 bases lay between the germline ends. The CDR3 consists of 15 residues. The CDR3 bases are TGTGCCAGCAGCCCCGCTGGAGCGGTCACCGGGGAGCTGTTTTTT. Protein product: CASSPAGAVTGELFF.

The rearrangement joins TRBV19 to TRBJ1-4, with 8 positions matching TRBD1. Looked up from germline, CDR1 is LNHDA and CDR2 is SQIVND (reference sequence). This CDR3 is 14 amino acids long. The J segment lost 8 bases and the V segment lost 5 bases, leaving 7 bases of the junction unmatched. As DNA, the CDR3 is TGTGCCAGTAGTCTTCAGGGGGCAAGAGAAAAACTGTTTTTT. Translation gives CASSLQGAREKLFF.

This sequence joins TRBV25-1 and TRBJ2-7; D remains unclear. CDR3 size: 11 residues. Germline V lookup: CDR1 MGHDK, CDR2 SYGVNS. Trimming cost V 4 bases and J 6 bases, with 7 bases left between them. For the CDR3, the DNA is TGTGCCAGCAGTGGGTACTTCGAGCAGTACTTC. Translating it yields CASSGYFEQYF.

The rearrangement uses TRBV6-1 and TRBJ2-3; no clear D. Germline values: CDR1 MNHNS, CDR2 SASEGT. The CDR3 spans 14 residues. The V end was cut by 3 bases, the J end by 1 base, with 8 bases between. CDR3 nucleotides: TGTGCCAGCAGTGATTCGGGTGGCACAGATACGCAGTATTTT. Protein sequence: CASSDSGGTDTQYF.

The rearrangement uses TRBV5-1 and TRBJ1-1, with 8 bases identical to TRBD1. V lost 1 base and J lost 0; bases outside the gene matches: 5. The germline CDR1 and CDR2 sequences are SGHRS and YFSETQ. The length of the CDR3 is 16 residues. The CDR3: CASSLTGGKVNTEAFF. CDR3 bases: TGCGCCAGCAGCTTGACAGGGGGTAAAGTGAACACTGAAGCTTTCTTT. The full variable domain, in which reference TRBV5-1 and TRBJ1-1 provide the parts outside the CDR3, is KAGVTQTPRYLIKTRGQQVTLSCSPISGHRSVSWYQQTPGQGLQFLFEYFSETQRNKGNFPGRFSGRQFSNSRSEMNVSTLELGDSALYLCASSLTGGKVNTEAFFGQGTRLTVV.